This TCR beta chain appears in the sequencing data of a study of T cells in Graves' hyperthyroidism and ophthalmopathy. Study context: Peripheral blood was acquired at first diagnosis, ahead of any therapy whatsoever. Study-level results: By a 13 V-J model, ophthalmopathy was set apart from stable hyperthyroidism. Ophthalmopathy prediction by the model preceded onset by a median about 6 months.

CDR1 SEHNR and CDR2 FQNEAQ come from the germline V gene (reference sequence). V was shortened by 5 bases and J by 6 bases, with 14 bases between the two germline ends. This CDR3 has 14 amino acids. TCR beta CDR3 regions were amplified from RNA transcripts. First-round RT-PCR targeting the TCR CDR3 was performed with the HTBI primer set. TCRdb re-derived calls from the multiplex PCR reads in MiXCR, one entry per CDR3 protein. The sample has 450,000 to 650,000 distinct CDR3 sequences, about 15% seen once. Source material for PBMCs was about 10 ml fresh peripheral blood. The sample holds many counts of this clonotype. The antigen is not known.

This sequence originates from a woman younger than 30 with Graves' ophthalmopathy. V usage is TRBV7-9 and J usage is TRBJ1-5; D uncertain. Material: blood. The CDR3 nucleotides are TGTGCCAGCAGCCCACCATCTAGTGGTCAGCCCCAGCATTTT. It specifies CASSPPSSGQPQHF.